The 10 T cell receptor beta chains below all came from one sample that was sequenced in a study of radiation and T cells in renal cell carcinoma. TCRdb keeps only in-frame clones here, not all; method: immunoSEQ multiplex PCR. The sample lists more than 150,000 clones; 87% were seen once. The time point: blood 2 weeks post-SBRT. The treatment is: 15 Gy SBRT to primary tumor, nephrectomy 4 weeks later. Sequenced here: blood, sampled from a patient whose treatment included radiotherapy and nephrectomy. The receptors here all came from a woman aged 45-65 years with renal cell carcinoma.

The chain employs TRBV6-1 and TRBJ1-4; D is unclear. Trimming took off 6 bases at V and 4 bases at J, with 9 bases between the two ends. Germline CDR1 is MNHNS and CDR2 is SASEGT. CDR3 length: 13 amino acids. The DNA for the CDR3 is TGTGCCAGCAGAACGGAAGATAATGAAAAACTGTTTTTT. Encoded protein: CASRTEDNEKLFF.

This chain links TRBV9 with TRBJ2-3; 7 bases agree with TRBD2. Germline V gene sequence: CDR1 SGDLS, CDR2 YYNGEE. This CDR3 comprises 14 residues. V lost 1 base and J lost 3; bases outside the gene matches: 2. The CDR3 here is CASSVLAATDTQYF. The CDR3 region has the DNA TGTGCCAGCAGCGTACTAGCGGCTACAGATACGCAGTATTTT.

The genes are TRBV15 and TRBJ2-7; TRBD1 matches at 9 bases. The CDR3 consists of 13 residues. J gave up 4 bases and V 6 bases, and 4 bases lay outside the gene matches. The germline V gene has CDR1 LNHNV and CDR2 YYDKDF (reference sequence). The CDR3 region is CATSRTGVYEQYF. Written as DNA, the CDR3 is TGTGCCACCAGTAGGACAGGGGTTTACGAGCAGTACTTC.

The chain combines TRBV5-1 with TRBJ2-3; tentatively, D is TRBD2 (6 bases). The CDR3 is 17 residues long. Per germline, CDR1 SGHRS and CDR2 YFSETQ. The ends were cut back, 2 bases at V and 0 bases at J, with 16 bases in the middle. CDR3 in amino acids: CASSLVRGGPSTDTQYF. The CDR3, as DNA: TGCGCCAGCAGCTTAGTACGGGGAGGTCCTAGCACAGATACGCAGTATTTT.

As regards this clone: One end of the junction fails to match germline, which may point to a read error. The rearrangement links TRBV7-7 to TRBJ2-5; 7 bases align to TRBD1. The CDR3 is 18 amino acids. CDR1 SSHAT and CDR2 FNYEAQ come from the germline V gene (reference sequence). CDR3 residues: CASSPGTGAMRYQETQYF. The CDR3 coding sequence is TGTGCTAGCAGCCCCGGAACAGGGGCGATGAGGTACCAAGAGACCCAGTACTTC.

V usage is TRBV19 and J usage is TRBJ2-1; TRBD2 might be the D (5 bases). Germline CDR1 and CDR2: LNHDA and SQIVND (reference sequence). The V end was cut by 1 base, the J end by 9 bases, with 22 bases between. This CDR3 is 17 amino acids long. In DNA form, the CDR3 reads TGTGCCAGTAGTATAGGGATTACTAGATTGATGGGAGCTGAGCAGTTCTTC. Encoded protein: CASSIGITRLMGAEQFF.

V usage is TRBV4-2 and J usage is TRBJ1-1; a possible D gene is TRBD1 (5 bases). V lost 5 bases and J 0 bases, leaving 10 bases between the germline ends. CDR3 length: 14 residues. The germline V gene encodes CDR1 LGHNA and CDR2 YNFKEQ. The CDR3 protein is CASSSGGLNTEAFF. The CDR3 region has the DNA TGTGCCAGCAGCTCCGGGGGACTGAACACTGAAGCTTTCTTT.

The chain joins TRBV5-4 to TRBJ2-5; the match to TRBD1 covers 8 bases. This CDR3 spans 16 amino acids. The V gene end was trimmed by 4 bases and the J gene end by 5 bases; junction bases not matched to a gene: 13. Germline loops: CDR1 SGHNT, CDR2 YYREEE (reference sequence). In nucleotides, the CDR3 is TGTGCCAGCAGCCTCGGACAGGGATCGGTCTGGGAGACCCAGTACTTC. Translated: CASSLGQGSVWETQYF.

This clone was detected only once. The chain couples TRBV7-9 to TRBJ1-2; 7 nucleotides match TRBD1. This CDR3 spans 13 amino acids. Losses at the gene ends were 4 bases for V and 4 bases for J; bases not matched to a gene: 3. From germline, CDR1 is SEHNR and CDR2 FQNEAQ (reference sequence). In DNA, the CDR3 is TGTGCCAGCAGCTCGGGACAGCCCTATGGCTACACCTTC. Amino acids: CASSSGQPYGYTF.

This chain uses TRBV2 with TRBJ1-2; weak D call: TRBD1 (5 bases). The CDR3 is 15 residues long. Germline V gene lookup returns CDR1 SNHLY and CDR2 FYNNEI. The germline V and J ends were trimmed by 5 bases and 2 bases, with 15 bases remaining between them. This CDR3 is CASSTSRGENYGYTF. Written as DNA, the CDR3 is TGTGCCAGCAGTACGTCACGGGGGGAAAACTATGGCTACACCTTC.